Following are 16 T cell receptor delta chains from one sample sequenced in a study of gamma-delta T cells after stem cell transplantation. TCRdb reprocessed the RT-PCR reads using CATT. Altogether 1,400 to 1,500 delta-chain clones are present, 9.5% to 15% being singletons, with the ten largest covering 25% to 30%. Material for sequencing was gamma-delta T cells. The source is a human donor. It is not recorded whose cells these are; they may come from a transplant donor.

Regarding this clone: TCRdb shows a much larger clone's protein in place of this DNA's translation, and the two differ at residue 15, likely through a read error; the protein shown is translated from the DNA. V usage is TRDV2 and J usage is TRDJ1, with 13 bases lining up with TRDD3. The germline V gene has CDR1 GEAIGNYY and CDR2 EKD. The CDR3 has 17 residues. DNA for the CDR3: TGTGCCTGTGACCCGGTACTGGGGGATACGGGAACCGATAAACGCATCTTT. Its translation: CACDPVLGDTGTDKRIF.

This clone was seen a few times. Given a far larger clone just one base away, this is likely a sequencing read error. The same CDR3 arises from other DNA sequences in this sample as well. V usage is TRDV2 and J usage is TRDJ1; 9 nucleotides line up with TRDD3. This CDR3 is built from 17 residues. V lost 4 bases, J lost 8 bases, and 19 bases stayed unmatched. Looked up from germline, CDR1 is GEAIGNYY and CDR2 is EKD. CDR3: CACEQLGEPKRAQKLIF. CDR3 DNA: TGTGCCTGTGAACAACTGGGGGAACCGAAAAGGGCACAAAAACTCATCTTT.

On this clone itself: The protein that TCRdb holds for this DNA derives from a much larger clone and differs from the translated DNA at residue 4, which likely indicates a read error; the protein shown here is translated from the DNA. This chain uses TRDV2 with TRDJ1; D might be TRDD3 (6 bases). Trimming pared 5 bases from V and 2 bases from J, leaving 17 bases between. Germline V CDR1 and CDR2: GEAIGNYY, EKD. The CDR3 runs to 15 residues. CDR3 in amino acids: CACGPIGGGTDKLIF. CDR3 nucleotides: TGTGCCTGTGGCCCGATTGGGGGGGGAACCGATAAACTCATCTTT.

In its sample, this clone was seen a few times. The amino acid sequence in TCRdb belongs to a much larger clone and departs from this DNA's translation at residue 4, likely a sequencing read error; the sequence shown is translated from the DNA. The V call is TRDV2, the J call TRDJ1; TRDD3 matches at 9 bases. Unmatched junction bases numbered 13, after V lost 5 bases and J lost 7 bases. The CDR3 has 15 residues. Per germline, CDR1 GEAIGNYY and CDR2 EKD. For the CDR3, the DNA is TGTGCCTGTGGCCCGATACTGGGGGACCGCCTTAAACTCATCTTT. This gives the protein CACGPILGDRLKLIF.

Of note for this clone: TCRdb records a much larger clone's protein for this DNA, with a difference at residue 3 that likely arises from a read error; the protein given is the translation of the DNA. The V and J genes are TRDV2 and TRDJ1; 9 positions match TRDD3. This CDR3 spans 17 amino acids. After removal of 8 bases from V and 8 bases from J, the junction contained 23 bases not matched to a gene. CDR1 and CDR2 (germline): GEAIGNYY, EKD. CDR3: CAFEQLGEPKRAQKLIF. CDR3 nucleotide sequence: TGTGCCTTTGAACAACTGGGGGAACCGAAAAGGGCCCAAAAACTCATCTTT.

The chain has TRDV2 and TRDJ3, with a tentative D call TRDD3 (5 bases). There are 18 residues in the CDR3. V lost 0 bases and J 0 bases, leaving 11 bases between the germline ends. The germline V gene encodes CDR1 GEAIGNYY and CDR2 EKD. CDR3 DNA sequence: TGTGCCTGTGACACCGCTGGGTTAAGCTCCTGGGACACCCGACAGATGTTTTTC. Protein: CACDTAGLSSWDTRQMFF.

This clone was counted only a few times. With a far larger clone one base away, a read error is the likely cause. Other DNA sequences in the sample encode the same CDR3. The chain links TRDV2 to TRDJ3; TRDD3 aligns across 12 bases. The germline V gene has CDR1 GEAIGNYY and CDR2 EKD. The CDR3 spans 18 residues. The CDR3 DNA is TGTGCCTGCGACATGCTGGGGGATACGCCCTTGGACACCCGACAGATGTTTTTC. It yields the protein CACDMLGDTPLDTRQMFF.

In this sample, this clone turned up a few times. Since a far larger clone is one base different, this is likely a read error. V usage is TRDV2 and J usage is TRDJ1, with TRDD3 matching over 13 bases. With 0 bases clipped from V and 0 bases from J, the junction kept 21 bases outside the gene matches. The CDR3 contains 23 residues. Germline CDR1 GEAIGNYY, CDR2 EKD. Here the CDR3 reads CACDTLGPPSLGDTLQYTDKLIF. The CDR3 bases are TGTGCCTGTGACACCCTCGGGCCCCCCTCACTGGGGGATACGCTTCAGTACACCGATAAACTCATCTTT.

For this clone: TCRdb pairs this DNA with a much larger clone's protein that differs at residue 17, likely a read error; the protein shown was translated from the DNA. The genes are TRDV2 and TRDJ1; D tentatively reads TRDD2 or TRDD3 (7 bases each). This CDR3 is built from 19 residues. The V gene's germline CDR1 is GEAIGNYY and CDR2 EKD. CDR3 DNA: TGTGCCTGTGACACGGCGGGCTTTCCTACTGGGGCTTATGGCGATAAAATCATCTTT. Protein product: CACDTAGFPTGAYGDKIIF.

This clone is medium-sized. The rearrangement joins TRDV2 to TRDJ1, with no clear D. Germline assignment: CDR1 GEAIGNYY and CDR2 EKD. The ends were cut back, 3 bases at V and 5 bases at J, with 18 bases in the middle. The length of the CDR3 is 15 residues. The CDR3 sequence: CACDPLGVRLDKLIF. The CDR3 nucleotides are TGTGCCTGTGACCCGCTCGGGGTTCGGCTTGATAAACTCATCTTT.

Of note for this clone: One base away lies a much larger clone, so this may be a sequencing read error. Other DNA variants within this sample encode the same CDR3. The chain is built from TRDV2 and TRDJ3; 12 bases map to TRDD3. The germline gives CDR1 GEAIGNYY, CDR2 EKD. V was pared by 1 base and J by 0 bases, with 6 bases of the junction left unmatched. The CDR3 extends over 20 amino acids. CDR3 loop: CACDTVLGDTYSWDTRQMFF. The CDR3 DNA follows: TGTGCCTGTGACACGGTACTGGGGGATACCTACTCCTGGGACACCCGACAGATGTTTTTC.

The chain couples TRDV2 to TRDJ1; no clear D. V dropped 0 bases and J dropped 0 bases, with 10 bases sitting between them. This CDR3 comprises 15 residues. The germline V gene encodes CDR1 GEAIGNYY and CDR2 EKD. The CDR3 nucleotides are TGTGCCTGTGACACCGTCGCGCCGTACACCGATAAACTCATCTTT. Translation: CACDTVAPYTDKLIF.

In its sample, this clone was seen a few times. TCRdb's protein, taken from a much larger clone, differs from this DNA's translation at residue 5, likely owing to a read error; the protein displayed comes from the DNA. The CDR3 loop is CACDIVQTGGYLNKLIF. CDR3 nucleotide sequence: TGTGCCTGTGACATCGTTCAGACTGGGGGATACTTGAATAAACTCATCTTT. The V and J genes are TRDV2 and TRDJ1; 12 bases are a match to TRDD3. Trimming cost V 2 bases and J 6 bases; bases outside gene matches: 12. CDR3 length: 17 amino acids. Germline values: CDR1 GEAIGNYY, CDR2 EKD.

This clone showed up just a few times. TCRdb records a much larger clone's protein for this DNA, with a difference at residue 3 that likely arises from a read error; the protein given is the translation of the DNA. This sequence joins TRDV2 and TRDJ1; TRDD3 aligns across 11 bases. This CDR3 comprises 19 residues. Germline V lookup: CDR1 GEAIGNYY, CDR2 EKD. Here the CDR3 reads CAFDPLSPLGDNNTDKLIF. The CDR3 coding sequence is TGTGCCTTTGACCCATTGAGTCCACTGGGGGATAATAACACCGATAAACTCATCTTT.

There are a few counts of this clone. This DNA's translation and the protein TCRdb lists, from a much larger clone, do not match at residue 8, likely due to a read error; the protein shown is translated from the DNA. The V and J genes are TRDV2 and TRDJ1; maybe TRDD3 (5 bases). This CDR3 has 19 residues. Germline lookup yields CDR1 GEAIGNYY and CDR2 EKD. V was clipped by 0 bases and J by 0 bases, with 22 bases between them. Written as DNA, the CDR3 is TGTGCCTGTGACACCGGGGAACCGGGGCCCCGGCGGGACACCGATAAACTCATCTTT. It specifies CACDTGEPGPRRDTDKLIF.

This clone is large by share. The chain recombines TRDV2 with TRDJ1; D is undetermined. There are 18 residues in the CDR3. Germline assignment: CDR1 GEAIGNYY and CDR2 EKD. Trimming took 0 bases from V and 0 from J, leaving 19 bases between them. The CDR3 nucleotides are TGTGCCTGTGACACCGTTGTCTACAACGAGGCGAACACCGATAAACTCATCTTT. Protein product: CACDTVVYNEANTDKLIF.